This T cell receptor (beta chain) was recorded in a study of Ad26.COV2.S vaccination and SARS-CoV-2 variants (dated by TCRdb to the early 2020s). About the investigation overall: Donors in the vaccine arm were drawn from COV1001, a multicentre, randomized, double-blind, placebo-controlled phase I-IIa trial testing Ad26.COV2.S in healthy adults. Ad26.COV2.S was administered intramuscularly at a dose of 5x10^10 or 1x10^11 viral particles, either as one shot or as two shots given 56 days apart. TCRbeta repertoire sequencing served as the tool for gauging how specific and how broad the SARS-CoV-2-reactive T cell receptors were following Ad26.COV2.S vaccination. Throughout the experiments and outcome assessment, investigators stayed blinded to trial group allocation. A total of approximately 32 samples were included in the TCR-sequenced set, comprising about 20 Ad26.COV2.S vaccine recipients, 5 placebo recipients and 8 SARS-CoV-2 convalescent individuals. Participants in the trial were split at random into five groups of five each, receiving low-dose or high-dose Ad26.COV2.S once or twice, or else placebo on both occasions.

The sample's treatment or condition, from its label and the paper: about 20 received Ad26.COV2.S at low or high dose, single or two shots; about 5 received placebo; per-sample allocation not given. Repertoires of vaccine and placebo recipients were sequenced from samples collected on day 63 after the first injection. Cohort 1b enrolled about two dozen adults aged 18-55 years at a single site in Boston, USA, between 29 July and 7 August 2020. As a vaccine, Ad26.COV2.S was a replication-incompetent adenovirus type 26 vector that expressed a prefusion-stabilized SARS-CoV-2 spike protein derived from the original Wuhan strain. The CDR3 numbers 15 residues from cysteine through phenylalanine. The CDR3 DNA has 45 bases and is translated from base 1. From the germline V gene (reference sequence), CDR1 is LGHDT and CDR2 is YNNKEL. V gives up 5 bases and J gives up 0 bases, and the segment between their germline ends measures 13 bases.

Worth noting for this clone: Its antigen is not yet known. Per-base qualities were not stored, and no clone one base away is much larger.

The immunoSEQ Assay was used to sequence TCRbeta CDR3 regions. After extraction, genomic DNA underwent amplification by bias-controlled multiplex PCR, followed by high-throughput sequencing. As for how the authors treated the data: To quantify the absolute abundance of every unique TCRbeta CDR3 region, sequences were collapsed and filtered. T cell fraction was estimated by normalizing TCRbeta template counts to usable DNA, which was measured by amplifying reference genes present in all nucleated cells. Repertoire TCRs were annotated as SARS-CoV-2-specific by exact matching of V gene, CDR3 amino acid sequence and J gene to a known reactive TCR set. The reference SARS-CoV-2 TCR set was obtained from MIRA and was filtered for enrichment in COVID-19-positive ImmuneCODE repertoires, whereby public or cross-reactive TCRs were removed. Using the MIRA antigens, annotated TCRs were further analysed by specific ORF or by position within an ORF. Breadth was defined as the number of annotated unique rearrangements divided by the total number of unique productive rearrangements, and depth was defined as the summed frequency of the annotated unique rearrangements. Two-sided Wilcoxon rank-sum tests were used to compare TCR breadth between groups. The source is immuneACCESS, and TCRdb retained only in-frame sequences with V and J called. Part of the clones is not carried over; for the studies checked, unresolved V genes explain less than half of this, and the remainder is unexplained. V and J calls plus clone size are reproduced from that table; the DNA served to infer D and trimming. For this sample the table gives 330,000 or so clones, of which about nine tenths were detected only once. Roughly 6% of the sample is taken by the ten largest.

The research as a whole found: According to the authors, total T cell responses may have been underestimated by the TCR breadth and depth analyses. Non-spike TCR breadth was comparable between vaccine and placebo recipients, consistent with the vaccine containing only spike. After vaccination, substantial breadth of spike-specific CD8+ and CD4+ T cell responses was reported. Comparing responses between vaccine doses or regimens was not something the study was powered to do. Ad26.COV2.S recipients had higher spike-specific TCR breadth than placebo recipients (P = 0.0014).

The clonotype comes from a person between 18 and 60 years old who received the Ad26.COV2.S COVID-19 vaccine or a placebo. Sequenced here: peripheral blood, sampled in a trial of Ad26.COV2.S vaccine versus placebo. This receptor chain uses TRBV3-1 (or the pseudogene TRBV3-2) and TRBJ1-1, and perhaps TRBD1 as D gene, on 6 matching bases. This receptor carries the CDR3 CASSGFGGLNTEAFF. In nucleotides, the sequence is TGTGCCAGCAGCGGCTTTGGGGGGCTGAACACTGAAGCTTTCTTT.